This T cell receptor beta chain was sequenced in a study of blood T cell repertoires in COVID-19 (dated by TCRdb to the early 2020s). Regarding the research as a whole: Samples from collaborators originated in the United States, Italy and Spain and spanned both the acute and convalescent phases of COVID-19. The prospective study material was composed of cDNA or gDNA derived from T cells, B-cell-depleted T cells, or PBMCs. The dataset comprised deeply sampled blood TCRbeta repertoires from subjects exposed to, actively infected with, or recovered from COVID-19. A freely available public database, intended as a resource for researchers studying the immune response to SARS-CoV-2, is where the repertoires were released. Samples came from the ongoing ImmuneRACE study (first 160 participants) plus 1,254 subjects from 6 global collaborators. Sample metadata almost always included a de-identified subject ID, COVID-19 status, age in years and sex. HLA class I and class II types, where available, came from metadata supplied by the sample provider rather than from assay-based typing. General conclusions and limits of the study: How much clinical and demographic metadata was included differed by source and by participant, and the metadata was provided uncurated.

Comment on this clone: Its antigen remains unidentified. Base quality data are lacking; no much larger clone is found one base away.

The CDR3 contains 13 residues, cysteine and phenylalanine counted. Of the read, only the CDR3 DNA is kept; its 39 bases are in frame from base 1. CDR1 and CDR2 were assigned from the germline V gene as SGHAT and FQNNGV. V and J are trimmed by 6 bases and 7 bases, and the gene matches miss 7 bases of the junction. Participants in the prospective study were enrolled through a virtual design, were aged roughly 18 to 100 years, and lived in roughly 26 United States geographic areas. In the prospective study, participants were assigned to cohorts based on the clinical history participants reported in a screening survey and a study questionnaire. In the prospective study, whole blood, serum and a nasopharyngeal or oropharyngeal swab were collected from each participant by mobile phlebotomists. Participants in the prospective study had the option to provide additional blood draws and questionnaires over a roughly 2-month period. Before DNA extraction, blood samples from the prospective study were shipped at room temperature or frozen.

The immunoSEQ Assay, a bias-controlled multiplex PCR, was used to amplify TCRbeta CDR3 regions from genomic DNA. Under the source paper's analysis protocol: The number of nucleated cells in each sample was estimated by amplification of reference gene primers within the assay. To quantify the absolute abundance of each unique TCRbeta CDR3 rearrangement, sequence reads were collapsed and filtered. Productive Simpson clonality was computed per sample as the square root of Simpson's diversity index over productive rearrangements. TCRdb took over this immuneACCESS table, retaining in-frame rearrangements with V and J assigned. Such tables are incomplete; in checked studies, under half of the missing clones stem from an unresolved V gene, and the remainder is unexplained. V, J and clone size are those of that table, while D and trimming were read from the DNA. Counted in this sample were about 220,000 clones; approximately 80% of them appeared once. Approximately 1.3% of the sample is held by the ten biggest clonotypes.

The TCR comes from a woman aged 40 to 49 with acute COVID-19. The sequence links TRBV11-2 to TRBJ2-7, and TRBD2 matches 9 of the central bases. Specimen: PBMCs or T cells enriched from blood (not recorded which). The DNA sequence reads TGTGCCAGCAGTGGGACGACTAGCGGAGAGCAGTACTTC. Translated, it gives CASSGTTSGEQYF.